This T cell receptor (beta chain) emerged from a study of T-cell reconstitution after alpha-beta-depleted transplantation in children. Germline assignment: CDR1 MNHEY and CDR2 SVGEGT. V lost 0 bases and J lost 4, with 13 bases in between. The length of the CDR3 is 16 residues. Molecular barcoding with unique molecular identifiers was used for the TCRbeta library. TCRdb called the PCR reads again in MiXCR, with one record for every CDR3 protein. The sample has about 610,000 distinct CDR3 sequences, 10% to 13% seen once. This receptor was obtained from a human donor who donated a stem cell graft to a child with acute myeloid leukemia. This sample comprised PBMCs from the stem cell graft donor, obtained from the stem cell graft. This chain connects TRBV6-2 or TRBV6-3 to TRBJ1-3; D perhaps matches TRBD1 (5 bases). This chain's CDR3 is CASSYSAERGGNTIYF. CDR3 sequence (DNA): TGTGCCAGCAGTTACTCGGCCGAGAGGGGCGGAAACACCATATATTTT.